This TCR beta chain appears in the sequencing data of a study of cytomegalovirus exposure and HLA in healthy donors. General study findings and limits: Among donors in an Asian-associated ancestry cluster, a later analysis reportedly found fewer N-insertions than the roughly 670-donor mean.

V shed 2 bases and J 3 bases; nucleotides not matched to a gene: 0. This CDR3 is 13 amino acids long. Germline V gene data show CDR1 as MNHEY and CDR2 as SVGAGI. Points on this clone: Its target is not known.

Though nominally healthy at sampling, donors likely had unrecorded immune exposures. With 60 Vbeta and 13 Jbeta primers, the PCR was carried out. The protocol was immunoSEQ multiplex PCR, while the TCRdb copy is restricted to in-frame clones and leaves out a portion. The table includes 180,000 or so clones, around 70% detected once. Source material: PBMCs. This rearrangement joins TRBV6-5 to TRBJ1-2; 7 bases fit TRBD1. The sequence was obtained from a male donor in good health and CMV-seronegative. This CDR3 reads CASSYDRDYGYTF. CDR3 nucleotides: TGTGCCAGCAGTTACGACAGGGACTATGGCTACACCTTC.